This T cell receptor beta chain was recorded in a study of T cell repertoires in cytomegalovirus infection. Across the whole study: Shared public TCR beta signatures pointed to both CMV infection and a matching HLA type.

MiXCR was run by TCRdb on the reads, yielding one entry per CDR3 protein. This sample has some 680,000 distinct CDR3 sequences, with 35% found just once. General observations from the study: There were carriers of CMV plus the relevant HLA, and cumulative public TCR beta family frequency identified them.

In germline, CDR1 is SGDLS, CDR2 YYNGEE. V lost 7 bases and J lost 1, with 9 bases in between. The CDR3 extends over 13 amino acids. About this clonotype: Its antigen remains unknown.

The source material was PBMCs. The sequence was collected from a human donor in good health (CMV status not recorded). Some clones in this sample may be carry-over from other donors' samples. V gene TRBV9 combines with J gene TRBJ1-3; no definite D call. CDR3 sequence reads: CASAEGSGNTIYF. The CDR3 DNA follows: TGTGCCAGCGCTGAGGGATCTGGAAACACCATATATTTT.